A single sample is the source of the 20 T cell receptor beta chains below, sequenced in a study of blood T cells in healthy people across ages. A sample-barcoded 5' primer and a J-beta primer mix were used in a second PCR of roughly 7 to 11 cycles. Using its own MiXCR run on the 5' RACE reads, TCRdb lists one record per CDR3 protein. The sample has roughly 790,000 distinct CDR3 sequences, approximately 43% seen once; the top ten hold 20% to 25%. Source material: blood. The receptor set was obtained from a woman aged 55-70 years in good health.

The chain has TRBV7-2 and TRBJ2-5; 7 bases fit TRBD2. The junction had 12 bases not matched to a gene; V was cut back by 3 bases and J by 11 bases. This CDR3 has 14 amino acids. Germline V CDR1 and CDR2: SGHTA, FQGNSA. The CDR3 DNA reads as TGTGCCAGCAGCTTCGCTAGCGGAGGGAATGAGCAGTACTTC. It specifies CASSFASGGNEQYF.

This rearrangement joins TRBV7-3 to TRBJ2-1, with unresolved D. V lost 3 bases to trimming and J lost 9 bases, with 15 bases between them. The CDR3 contains 14 residues. The germline gives CDR1 SGHTA, CDR2 FQGTGA. CDR3 sequence reads: CASSLRTPPGEQFF. CDR3 in DNA: TGTGCCAGCAGCTTGAGAACACCGCCGGGTGAGCAGTTCTTC.

This chain uses TRBV6-5 with TRBJ1-5; D might be TRBD1 (5 bases). From germline, CDR1 is MNHEY and CDR2 SVGAGI. The CDR3 runs 14 residues. V lost 5 bases and J 3 bases, leaving 11 bases between the germline ends. CDR3 in amino acids: CASSQGYNNQPQHF. The CDR3 nucleotides read TGTGCCAGCAGTCAGGGTTATAACAATCAGCCCCAGCATTTT.

The genes are TRBV7-2 and TRBJ2-3; no firm D call. The CDR3 spans 15 residues. Germline V gene lookup returns CDR1 SGHTA and CDR2 FQGNSA. V dropped 7 bases and J dropped 2 bases, with 16 bases sitting between them. The CDR3 spells CASTPAGNPTDTQYF. The CDR3 DNA follows: TGTGCCAGCACCCCTGCTGGGAACCCCACAGATACGCAGTATTTT.

With regard to this clonotype: An end of the junction differs from the germline gene, which may be a read error. The chain uses TRBV29-1 and TRBJ1-1; TRBD1 matches at 7 bases. This CDR3 spans 14 amino acids. Germline CDR1 is SQVTM and CDR2 is ANQGSEA. The CDR3 region is CNVARRTGNTEAFF. DNA of the CDR3: TGCAACGTTGCCCGACGGACAGGGAACACTGAAGCTTTCTTT.

The gene calls are TRBV6-6 and TRBJ2-5, with TRBD2 matching 7 bases. The germline CDR1 and CDR2 sequences are MNHNY and SVGAGI (reference sequence). CDR3 size: 15 residues. With 7 bases clipped from V and 4 bases from J, the junction kept 12 bases outside the gene matches. The CDR3 sequence is CASNPVGTNGETQYF. The CDR3 DNA is TGTGCCAGCAACCCAGTAGGGACTAACGGAGAGACCCAGTACTTC.

The V gene is TRBV6-2 or TRBV6-3, the J gene TRBJ2-2; either TRBD1 or TRBD2 may supply D (5 bases each). Trimming cost V 1 base and J 3 bases, with 21 bases left between them. CDR3 length: 19 amino acids. Germline CDR1 MNHEY, CDR2 SVGEGT. CDR3 nucleotide sequence: TGTGCCAGCAGTTACTTCCCGGGACCCAATACATACGACACCGGGGAGCTGTTTTTT. It translates to CASSYFPGPNTYDTGELFF.

This clonotype was counted only a few times. This rearrangement joins TRBV7-2 to TRBJ2-7, with TRBD2 identical over 11 bases. This CDR3 region has 16 residues. V lost 5 bases and J lost 2; bases outside the gene matches: 8. Germline assignment: CDR1 SGHTA and CDR2 FQGNSA. For the CDR3, the DNA is TGTGCCAGCAGCATTATAGCGGGAGGGACTACCTACGAGCAGTACTTC. Translated: CASSIIAGGTTYEQYF.

The J gene is TRBJ2-1, the V gene TRBV20-1; no definite D call. V was shortened by 3 bases and J by 10 bases, with 13 bases between the two germline ends. The CDR3 is 12 residues long. Looked up from germline, CDR1 is DFQATT and CDR2 is SNEGSKA (reference sequence). The CDR3 sequence: CSARFDSYEQFF. The CDR3 DNA reads as TGCAGTGCTAGGTTCGACTCCTACGAGCAGTTCTTC.

Note on this clonotype: A single base separates this from a much larger clone, so it may be a read error. The chain links TRBV20-1 to TRBJ2-5; perhaps TRBD1 as D (6 bases). The V and J ends lost 4 bases and 0 bases respectively, with 12 bases between them. The CDR3 length is 14 residues. The germline V gene has CDR1 DFQATT and CDR2 SNEGSKA (reference sequence). CDR3 sequence: CSATGAYYQETQYF. The CDR3 DNA follows: TGCAGTGCTACAGGGGCCTATTACCAAGAGACCCAGTACTTC.

The gene calls are TRBV29-1 and TRBJ2-5; 7 nucleotides align to TRBD1. CDR3 length: 12 residues. The V and J ends lost 5 bases and 13 bases, in that order; junction bases with no gene match: 13. The germline gives CDR1 SQVTM, CDR2 ANQGSEA. The CDR3 DNA reads TGCAGCGTTCTACAGGGGTCGGGGTGGCGGTACTTC. Translating gives CSVLQGSGWRYF.

The V call is TRBV6-2 or TRBV6-3, the J call TRBJ2-1, with D possibly being TRBD2 (8 bases). The germline V gene has CDR1 MNHEY and CDR2 SVGEGT. This CDR3 comprises 17 residues. V was shortened by 4 bases and J by 8 bases, with 24 bases between the two germline ends. CDR3 amino acids: CASSSGQVGTSFYEQFF. The CDR3 DNA is TGTGCCAGCAGTTCTGGACAGGTCGGGACTAGTTTTTATGAGCAGTTCTTC.

This chain connects TRBV20-1 to TRBJ2-1; 7 bases map to TRBD2. The ends lost 7 bases at V and 0 bases at J; junction bases unmatched: 12. Per germline, CDR1 DFQATT and CDR2 SNEGSKA (reference sequence). This CDR3 region has 16 residues. The CDR3: CSGEWEGLISYNEQFF. The CDR3 nucleotides read TGCAGTGGGGAGTGGGAGGGCCTCATCTCCTACAATGAGCAGTTCTTC.

V usage is TRBV6-2 or TRBV6-3 and J usage is TRBJ2-1; weak D call: TRBD2 (7 bases). From germline, CDR1 is MNHEY and CDR2 SVGEGT. V lost 0 bases and J lost 0, with 12 bases in between. The CDR3 covers 17 residues. CDR3 sequence (DNA): TGTGCCAGCAGTTACTCCGGCGGGGGCAGCTCCTACAATGAGCAGTTCTTC. Translating it yields CASSYSGGGSSYNEQFF.

The V and J genes are TRBV4-2 and TRBJ2-3, with 9 nucleotides matching TRBD2. J lost 5 bases, V lost 4 bases, and 13 bases had no gene match. This CDR3 has 17 amino acids. Germline V lookup: CDR1 LGHNA, CDR2 YNFKEQ. CDR3 in DNA: TGTGCCAGCAGCCGGTCCCCTCTAGCGGGGCAGGGAGATACGCAGTATTTT. Translation gives CASSRSPLAGQGDTQYF.

Here the CDR3 DNA reads TGTGCCAGCAGTTTCTCGACTAGCGGGGCGAGCTCCTACGAGCAGTACTTC. It codes for CASSFSTSGASSYEQYF. The chain recombines TRBV6-6 with TRBJ2-7, with TRBD2 matching 11 bases. CDR3 length: 17 amino acids. Per germline, CDR1 MNHNY and CDR2 SVGAGI (reference sequence). With 4 bases clipped from V and 0 bases from J, the junction kept 8 bases outside the gene matches.

As regards this clonotype: A read error may produce the germline difference seen at one junction end. V and J are TRBV18 and TRBJ2-5; D gene unclear. Germline CDR1 KGHSH, CDR2 LQKENI. The CDR3 is made up of 12 amino acids. The CDR3 coding sequence is TGTGCCAGCGCACCACAGCGAGAGACCCAGTACTTC. Translation: CASAPQRETQYF.

The rearrangement joins TRBV7-9 to TRBJ1-2; D is possibly TRBD1 (6 bases). CDR3 length equals 17 residues. Germline values: CDR1 SEHNR, CDR2 FQNEAQ (reference sequence). With 5 bases removed from V and 4 bases from J, the gap between germline ends came to 23 bases. Written as DNA, the CDR3 is TGTGCCAGCAGCCCACCCGATCCGTCAGGGGCAGGCTATGGCTACACCTTC. Translated: CASSPPDPSGAGYGYTF.

The CDR3 reads CASSQEGQRIDIQYF. The CDR3 bases are TGTGCCAGCAGCCAAGAAGGGCAGCGGATCGACATTCAGTACTTC. The genes are TRBV4-2 and TRBJ2-4, with a weak D call TRBD2 (5 bases). Trimming took off 0 bases at V and 8 bases at J, with 14 bases between the two ends. Germline V gives CDR1 LGHNA, CDR2 YNFKEQ. The CDR3 spans 15 residues.

The chain is built from TRBV18 and TRBJ1-5, with D possibly TRBD1 on 5 matching bases. V lost 2 bases, J lost 8 bases, and 13 bases lay in between. The V gene's germline CDR1 is KGHSH and CDR2 LQKENI. The CDR3 is 14 amino acids. The CDR3 spells CASSPGARGEPQHF. The DNA for the CDR3 is TGTGCCAGCTCACCAGGGGCGCGGGGGGAGCCCCAGCATTTT.